The clone carrying this TCR beta chain appeared once. What it binds is unknown. This CDR3 has 15 amino acids. With 5 bases removed from V and 4 bases from J, the gap between germline ends came to 17 bases. The germline gives CDR1 LNHDA, CDR2 SQIVND (reference sequence). Use of 60 Vbeta and 13 Jbeta primers characterized the PCR. Using immunoSEQ multiplex PCR, the repertoire was profiled, and TCRdb retains in-frame clones only, with some absent. The sample contains approximately 140,000 clones, more than 60% of which appear only once. This entry is derived from a study of cytomegalovirus exposure and HLA in healthy donors. The study, taken as a whole, reports: Most TCR beta V segments were productive about 87% or about 30% of the time in an earlier analysis. Association of 16,951 TCR beta sequences with HLA alleles was found at 0.05 false discovery rate in a later analysis. TRBV6-2, TRBV6-3 and some other V segments were unresolvable in 87-base-pair reads. As was reported, the HLA-A and HLA-B alleles of most subjects were accurately predicted from TCR beta sequences.

This clonotype was sampled from a young woman in good health and CMV-seronegative. The chain has TRBV19 and TRBJ1-1; the D gene is possibly TRBD1 (6 bases). Source material: PBMCs. The CDR3 coding sequence is TGTGCCAGTAGTTTTCGTCTGCGACAGGCCACTGAAGCTTTCTTT. It translates to CASSFRLRQATEAFF.